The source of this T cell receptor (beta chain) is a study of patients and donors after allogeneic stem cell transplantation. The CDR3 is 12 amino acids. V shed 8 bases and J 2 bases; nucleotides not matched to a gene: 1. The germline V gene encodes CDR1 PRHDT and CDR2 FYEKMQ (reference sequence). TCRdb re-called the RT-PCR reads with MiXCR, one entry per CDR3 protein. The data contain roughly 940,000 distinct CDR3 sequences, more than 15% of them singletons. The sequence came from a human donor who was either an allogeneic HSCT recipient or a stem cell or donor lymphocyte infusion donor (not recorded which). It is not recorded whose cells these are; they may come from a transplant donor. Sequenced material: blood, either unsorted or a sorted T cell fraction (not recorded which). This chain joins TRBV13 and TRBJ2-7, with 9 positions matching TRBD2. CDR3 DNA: TGTGCCAGCCAGCGGGAGGCCTACGAGCAGTACTTC. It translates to CASQREAYEQYF.